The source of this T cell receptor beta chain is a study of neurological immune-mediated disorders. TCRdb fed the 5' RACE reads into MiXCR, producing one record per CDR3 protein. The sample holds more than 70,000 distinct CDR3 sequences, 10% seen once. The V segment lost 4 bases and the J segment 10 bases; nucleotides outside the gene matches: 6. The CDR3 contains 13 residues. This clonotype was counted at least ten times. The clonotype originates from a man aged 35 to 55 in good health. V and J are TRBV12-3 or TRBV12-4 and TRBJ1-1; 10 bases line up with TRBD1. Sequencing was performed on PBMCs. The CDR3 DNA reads TGTGCCAGCAGTTGGGACAGGGGTATGCGAGCTTTCTTT. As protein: CASSWDRGMRAFF.